This T cell receptor (beta chain) is from a study of early T cells in non-severe SARS-CoV-2 infection. This clonotype was observed at least ten times. The V end lost 3 bases, the J end lost 2 bases, and 11 bases lay between the germline ends. The CDR3 length is 14 residues. Germline CDR1 is LNHDA and CDR2 is SQIVND (reference sequence). The library protocol tagged individual cDNA molecules with unique molecular identifiers. One entry per CDR3 protein results from TCRdb running MiXCR on the 5' RACE reads. The table lists under 95,000 distinct CDR3 sequences, roughly 12% of them singletons. The sample comprised whole blood. The source is an adult who was a healthcare worker with PCR-confirmed SARS-CoV-2 infection or an uninfected control (not recorded which). V and J are TRBV19 and TRBJ2-7; D not certain. The CDR3 loop is CASSIQDGTYEQYF. The CDR3 bases are TGTGCCAGTAGTATTCAGGACGGAACCTACGAGCAGTACTTC.